This T cell receptor beta chain was observed in a study of T cell clones after liver transplantation. Study as a whole: Pre-transplant mixed lymphocyte reactions yielded third-party-reactive TCRbeta sequences as comparators for graft-donor-reactive sequences. At least one year of complete immunosuppression withdrawal without enzymes over twice normal defined tolerance. Samples came pre-transplant, pre-randomization before withdrawal, and post-randomization after withdrawal ended.

Profiling relied on immunoSEQ multiplex PCR, and the TCRdb table lists in-frame clones only, not all of them. This sample carries some 9,000 clones, roughly 79% of them seen once, and the ten largest clones take under 20%. CD3+CD4+ and CD3+CD8+ cells were FACS-sorted from thawed unstimulated PBMCs. Germline CDR1 is SQVTM and CDR2 is ANQGSEA. The V and J ends lost 7 bases and 7 bases, in that order; junction bases with no gene match: 8. The CDR3 runs 13 residues. The starting material was CD8+ T cells from blood, obtained before liver transplant. This clonotype was sampled from a human donor who received a liver transplant. The chain recombines TRBV29-1 with TRBJ1-2, with 11 bases identical to TRBD1. In DNA, the CDR3 is TGCAGCGCTCCGGGACAGGGGGAGGGTGGCTACACCTTC. Translated, it gives CSAPGQGEGGYTF. The full variable domain, rest sourced from reference TRBV29-1 and TRBJ1-2, is SAVISQKPSRDICQRGTSLTIQCQVDSQVTMMFWYRQQPGQSLTLIATANQGSEATYESGFVIDKFPISRPNLTFSTLTVSNMSPEDSSIYLCSAPGQGEGGYTFGSGTRLTVV.